Below are 9 T cell receptor beta chains sequenced from a single sample in a study of identical twins. TCRdb itself ran the 5' RACE reads through MiXCR, one entry per CDR3 protein. This table holds a few hundred thousand distinct CDR3 sequences, 20% to 25% found once. The same data also contributed to another study, on T cells expressing NK-cell markers.

The sequenced sample consisted of CD4+ T cells sorted from blood. The receptor source for this set is a young woman in good health.

The chain recombines TRBV9 with TRBJ2-1; D ambiguous. Per germline, CDR1 SGDLS and CDR2 YYNGEE. V was shortened by 3 bases and J by 6 bases, with 13 bases between the two germline ends. The CDR3 sequence is 14 residues long. CDR3 sequence reads: CASSGPIVRNEQFF. Written as DNA, the CDR3 is TGTGCCAGCAGCGGACCAATCGTGCGCAATGAGCAGTTCTTC. The entire variable domain, with the rest obtained from reference TRBV9 and TRBJ2-1, is as follows: DSGVTQTPKHLITATGQRVTLRCSPRSGDLSVYWYQQSLDQGLQFLIQYYNGEERAKGNILERFSAQQFPDLHSELNLSSLELGDSALYFCASSGPIVRNEQFFGPGTRLTVL.

There are a few counts of this clonotype. The V call is TRBV20-1, the J call TRBJ2-7; no firm D call. The CDR3 has 14 residues. Deletions cut 0 bases from V and 6 bases from J, with 15 bases between. Germline V lookup: CDR1 DFQATT, CDR2 SNEGSKA (reference sequence). CDR3 sequence: CSAREPSRSLEQYF. The CDR3 DNA reads as TGCAGTGCTAGAGAACCGTCCCGTTCTCTCGAGCAGTACTTC.

The rearrangement links TRBV4-3 to TRBJ2-1, with 9 bases identical to TRBD2. V was clipped by 4 bases and J by 4 bases; unmatched bases: 8. This CDR3 has 16 amino acids. Germline V gene sequence: CDR1 LGHNA, CDR2 YSLEER. The CDR3 DNA sequence: TGCGCCAGCAGCCGTATGTCGCTAGCGGGGTACAATGAGCAGTTCTTC. Amino acid sequence: CASSRMSLAGYNEQFF.

This clonotype was picked up a small number of times. The chain combines TRBV12-3 or TRBV12-4 with TRBJ2-7; 10 bases match TRBD1. J was trimmed by 3 bases and V by 6 bases; bases with no gene match: 8. The CDR3 totals 15 residues. DNA of the CDR3: TGTGCCAGCAGCTTGGGACAGGGGCCGTTCTACGAGCAGTACTTC. Amino acids: CASSLGQGPFYEQYF.

The CDR3 reads CASSSPFGGGVNTGELFF. CDR3 nucleotides: TGTGCCAGCAGTTCCCCTTTCGGGGGCGGAGTGAACACCGGGGAGCTGTTTTTT. V and J are TRBV11-1 and TRBJ2-2, with D perhaps TRBD1 or TRBD2 (6 bases each). V was pared by 6 bases and J by 1 base, with 21 bases between. Germline CDR1 is SGHAT and CDR2 is FQDESV (reference sequence). The CDR3 runs 18 residues.

The rearrangement joins TRBV20-1 to TRBJ2-1; D gene uncertain. Germline V CDR1 and CDR2: DFQATT, SNEGSKA (reference sequence). The CDR3 runs 13 residues. V shed 0 bases and J shed 3 bases, with 6 bases lying between them. The CDR3 DNA sequence: TGCAGTGCTAGAGACCATGTCTACAATGAGCAGTTCTTC. Translation gives CSARDHVYNEQFF.

This clonotype was seen only a few times. CDR3 residues: CASSFDRGGGTDTQYF. CDR3 bases: TGCGCCAGCAGCTTCGACAGGGGGGGGGGCACAGATACGCAGTATTTT. This rearrangement joins TRBV5-1 to TRBJ2-3; 9 bases line up with TRBD1. With V trimmed by 2 bases and J by 1 base, 5 bases remained unmatched. The CDR3 extends over 16 amino acids. Per germline, CDR1 SGHRS and CDR2 YFSETQ.

This clonotype has just a few counts. The rearrangement uses TRBV6-1 and TRBJ1-2; 7 bases line up with TRBD1. V lost 5 bases, J lost 2 bases, and 8 bases stayed unmatched. Per the germline V gene, CDR1 is MNHNS and CDR2 is SASEGT. CDR3 length: 15 amino acids. CDR3 DNA sequence: TGTGCCAGCAGTCCGACAGGGACGCAAAACTATGGCTACACCTTC. This encodes CASSPTGTQNYGYTF.

The chain employs TRBV7-9 and TRBJ2-2, with D possibly TRBD1 on 6 matching bases. This CDR3 has 17 residues. V was clipped by 5 bases and J by 9 bases, with 25 bases between them. Germline assignment: CDR1 SEHNR and CDR2 FQNEAQ (reference sequence). This CDR3 is CASSEIKDRGGSRELFF. CDR3 coding DNA: TGTGCCAGCAGCGAAATCAAGGACAGAGGAGGAAGCCGGGAGCTGTTTTTT.